Included here is one T cell receptor (beta chain) sequence, with context. Its specificity is unknown. The data stem from a study of shared clonotypes between healthy human individuals. Study outcomes and limitations: The authors expected sequencing depth to affect clonotype sharing among donors.

Trimming cost V 6 bases and J 2 bases, with 11 bases left between them. The CDR3 sequence is 15 residues long. Germline-derived CDR1 and CDR2 are MNHNS and SASEGT. Among the donors, all were Caucasian adults who lived in Nashville, Tennessee. Assay: immunoSEQ multiplex PCR; the TCRdb copy retains only in-frame clones and omits some. The sample has roughly 500,000 clones; 75% to 85% are singletons. Sequenced sample: PBMCs. V gene TRBV6-1 combines with J gene TRBJ2-6; a possible D gene is TRBD2 (6 bases). The receptor was isolated from a woman between 40 and 55 years old in good health. Some clones in this sample may be carry-over from other donors' samples. As DNA, the CDR3 is TGTGCCAGCAGGTCAGGCGGGGCTGGGGCCAACGTCCTGACTTTC. Amino acids: CASRSGGAGANVLTF.